This T cell receptor (beta chain) was documented in a study of OX40 agonist ivuxolimab in advanced cancers. Context from the whole study: Ivuxolimab, which targeted the costimulatory receptor OX40 (CD134), was an agonistic, fully human IgG2 monoclonal antibody. Intravenous ivuxolimab was administered to patients every 2 weeks at six dose levels: 0.01, 0.1, 0.3, 1.5, 3 and 10 mg/kg. Of the approximately 50 patients in dose escalation, about 20 had hepatocellular carcinoma, approximately 15 had melanoma, 9 had renal cell carcinoma and 9 had head and neck cancer. The dose-escalation cohort was roughly 83% male with a mean age of around 64 years, ranging from about 20 to 85. Prior anti-PD-1, anti-PD-L1 or anti-CTLA-4 therapy was permitted, and approximately 41% of dose-escalation patients had received checkpoint inhibitors. Partial responses were achieved by three dose-escalation patients, of whom one had hepatocellular carcinoma and two had cutaneous melanoma. The purpose of peripheral TCRbeta sequencing was to test whether ivuxolimab changed TCR sequence diversity and led to clonal T-cell expansion. The monotherapy dose-escalation portion (N = 52 patients) of the phase I ivuxolimab trial is reported in the paper. Points the paper makes about the study in general: After ivuxolimab, CD8+ T cells had more expanded clones than CD4+ T cells on average. Partial responders in the 0.1-3.0 mg/kg groups had among the lowest normalized peripheral clonal expansion, especially among CD8+ T cells. The antigen specificity of the clonally expanded peripheral T cells was not determined. At doses of 0.1 to 3.0 mg/kg, clonal expansion of both CD4+ and CD8+ T cells in blood was seen between baseline and week 6. Low levels of normalized T-cell clonal expansion were also seen in some patients who did not respond.

About this clone: What antigen it recognizes has not been identified. Base qualities are not recorded, but no much larger clone differs from it by a single base.

From cysteine to phenylalanine, the CDR3 is 14 amino acids long. The entry retains the CDR3 DNA only, 42 bases that are in frame from base 1. From the germline V gene (reference sequence), CDR1 is GTSNPN and CDR2 is SVGIG. Trimmed from V: 7 bases; trimmed from J: 5 bases; junction bases lacking a gene match: 11. The trial excluded patients who had a history of autoimmune disease or were on systemic immunosuppression. In every dose cohort, peripheral blood was drawn for TCR sequencing at baseline, cycle 4 day 1, and cycle 7 day 1. Samples came from an open-label, multicenter, first-in-human phase I dose-escalation trial of ivuxolimab. Adults with locally advanced or metastatic head and neck squamous cell, hepatocellular, melanoma or renal cell carcinoma were enrolled in the trial. Before TCR sequencing, CD4+ T cells and CD8+ T cells were sorted from peripheral blood as separate populations. Genomic DNA was isolated from the sorted cells so that the TCRbeta CDR3 region could be sequenced. TCRbeta CDR3 regions were sequenced using the immunoSEQ Assay. The table comes from immuneACCESS by way of TCRdb, which keeps in-frame sequences with V and J called. Part of the clones is missing from these tables; in studies checked, under half for an unresolved V gene and the rest for unknown reasons. The sample table lists around 100,000 clones, roughly 90% of them with a count of one. Around 0.16% of the sample belongs to the ten largest clones.

In this chain, TRBV30 is recombined with TRBJ2-7; 10 bases in the middle match TRBD2. The material sequenced was CD4+ or CD8+ T cells sorted from blood, taken in a trial of the OX40 agonist ivuxolimab. This receptor was identified in an adult with an advanced solid tumor such as melanoma, head and neck, liver or kidney cancer. Here the CDR3 is given as CASKGASGGDEQYF. Read as DNA, the sequence is TGTGCCTCCAAAGGGGCTAGCGGGGGAGACGAGCAGTACTTC.